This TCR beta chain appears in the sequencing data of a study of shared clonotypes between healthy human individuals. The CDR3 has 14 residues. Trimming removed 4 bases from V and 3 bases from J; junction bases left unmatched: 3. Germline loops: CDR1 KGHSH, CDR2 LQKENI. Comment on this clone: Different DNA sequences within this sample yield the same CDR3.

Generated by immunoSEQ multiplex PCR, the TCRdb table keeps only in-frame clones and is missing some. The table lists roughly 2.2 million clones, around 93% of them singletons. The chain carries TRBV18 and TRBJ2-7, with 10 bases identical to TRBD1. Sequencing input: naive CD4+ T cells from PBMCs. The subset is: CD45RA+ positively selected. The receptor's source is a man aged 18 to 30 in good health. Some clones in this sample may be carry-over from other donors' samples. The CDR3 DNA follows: TGTGCCAGCTCACACGGGGACAGGGGCTACGAGCAGTACTTC. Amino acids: CASSHGDRGYEQYF.